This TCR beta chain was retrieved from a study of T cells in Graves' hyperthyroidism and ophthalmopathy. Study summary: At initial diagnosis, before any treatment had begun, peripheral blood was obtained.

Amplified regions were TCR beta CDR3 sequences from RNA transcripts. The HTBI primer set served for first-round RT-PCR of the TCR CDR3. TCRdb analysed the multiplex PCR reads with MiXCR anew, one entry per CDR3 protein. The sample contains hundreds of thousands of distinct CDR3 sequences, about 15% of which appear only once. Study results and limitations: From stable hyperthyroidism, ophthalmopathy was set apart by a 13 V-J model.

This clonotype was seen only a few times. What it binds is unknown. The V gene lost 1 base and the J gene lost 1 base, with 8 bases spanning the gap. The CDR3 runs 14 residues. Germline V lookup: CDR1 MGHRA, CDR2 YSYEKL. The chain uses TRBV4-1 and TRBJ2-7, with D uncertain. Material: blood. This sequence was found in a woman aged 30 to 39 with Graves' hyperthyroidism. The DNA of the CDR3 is TGCGCCAGCAGCCAAGTCTTCAGGTCCTACGAGCAGTACTTC. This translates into CASSQVFRSYEQYF.